Each of the 16 T cell receptor beta chains below was sequenced from the same sample in a study of blood T cell repertoires in COVID-19. The data were produced by immunoSEQ multiplex PCR, yet TCRdb's version contains in-frame clones alone and is incomplete. Of some 150,000 clones in the sample, about 80% were seen once. The sample taken for sequencing was peripheral blood. The receptor source for this set is an older woman with acute or convalescent COVID-19.

The sample holds one count of this clone. The genes are TRBV12-3 or TRBV12-4 and TRBJ1-2; a weak D match, TRBD1 (6 bases). The CDR3 is made up of 12 amino acids. V lost 6 bases and J 8 bases, leaving 13 bases between the germline ends. As DNA, the CDR3 is TGTGCCAGCAGCCCCGGGGGGCGAGGCTACACCTTC. This translates into CASSPGGRGYTF.

J is TRBJ1-1 and V is TRBV7-9, with 11 bases matching TRBD1. Germline lookup yields CDR1 SEHNR and CDR2 FQNEAQ (reference sequence). Trimming took 5 bases from V and 5 from J; bases not matched to a gene: 10. The CDR3 consists of 16 residues. The CDR3 nucleotides read TGTGCCAGCAGCCCTTGGACAGGGGGCGAGGGGACTGAAGCTTTCTTT. It translates to CASSPWTGGEGTEAFF.

This clone has just one count. This chain links TRBV5-1 with TRBJ1-5, with a tentative D call TRBD1 (5 bases). The CDR3 extends over 15 amino acids. Trimming shortened V by 5 bases and J by 4 bases, and 16 bases separated the two germline ends. Germline CDR1 reads SGHRS; CDR2 reads YFSETQ. In DNA, the CDR3 is TGCGCCAGCAGTTGGACCGGGGGAGGTAATCAGCCCCAGCATTTT. It yields the protein CASSWTGGGNQPQHF.

The genes are TRBV5-1 and TRBJ1-4; the match to TRBD1 covers 7 bases. Trimming removed 4 bases from V and 8 bases from J; junction bases left unmatched: 11. This CDR3 has 15 amino acids. Germline CDR1 reads SGHRS; CDR2 reads YFSETQ. This chain's CDR3 is CASSPVMAQGEKLFF. In DNA, the CDR3 is TGCGCCAGCAGCCCCGTTATGGCACAGGGGGAAAAACTGTTTTTT.

The gene calls are TRBV10-3 and TRBJ1-3, with 10 bases lining up with TRBD1. J lost 3 bases, V lost 2 bases, and 4 bases had no gene match. CDR3 length: 16 amino acids. Germline CDR1 and CDR2: ENHRY and SYGVKD. The CDR3 coding sequence is TGTGCCATCAGTGAGCAAGGGACAGGGGTTGGAAACACCATATATTTT. Its protein product is CAISEQGTGVGNTIYF.

This clone was seen once. The gene calls are TRBV27 and TRBJ1-3; D possibly corresponds to TRBD1 (6 bases). V lost 0 bases and J lost 6, with 15 bases in between. CDR3 length equals 16 residues. Germline values: CDR1 MNHEY, CDR2 SMNVEV (reference sequence). DNA for the CDR3: TGTGCCAGCAGTTTATCAGCTGAGACAGGAGAAAACACCATATATTTT. It codes for CASSLSAETGENTIYF.

The V call is TRBV29-1, the J call TRBJ2-3; D might be TRBD2 (5 bases). V lost 1 base, J lost 5 bases, and 10 bases lay in between. The CDR3 loop spans 13 amino acids. Looked up from germline, CDR1 is SQVTM and CDR2 is ANQGSEA. As DNA, the CDR3 is TGCAGCGTTGAAGTGGAGGCGGGAGATACGCAGTATTTT. It is translated as CSVEVEAGDTQYF.

This clone was seen a handful of times. This chain uses TRBV6-2 or TRBV6-3 with TRBJ1-2; tentatively, D is TRBD1 (6 bases). This CDR3 is built from 15 residues. CDR1 and CDR2 (germline): MNHEY, SVGEGT. Trimming removed 5 bases at V and 3 bases at J, with 16 bases between. The CDR3 DNA sequence: TGTGCCAGCAGTGCCTGGACAGCTAATCACTATGGCTACACCTTC. Translation gives CASSAWTANHYGYTF.

The chain carries TRBV27 and TRBJ2-2; the match to TRBD1 covers 8 bases. Looked up from germline, CDR1 is MNHEY and CDR2 is SMNVEV (reference sequence). This CDR3 comprises 15 residues. J gave up 3 bases and V 6 bases, and 6 bases lay outside the gene matches. The CDR3 loop is CASRRGDRYTGELFF. DNA for the CDR3: TGTGCCAGCAGGCGAGGGGACAGGTACACCGGGGAGCTGTTTTTT.

The table lists this clone with a few counts. V usage is TRBV14 and J usage is TRBJ1-2; perhaps TRBD1 as D (5 bases). Trimming pared 5 bases from V and 1 base from J, leaving 11 bases between. The CDR3 spans 14 residues. Germline CDR1 SGHDN, CDR2 FVKESK. DNA of the CDR3: TGTGCCAGCAGCTACAGACAGTTTAACTATGGCTACACCTTC. It specifies CASSYRQFNYGYTF.

The V gene is TRBV5-1, the J gene TRBJ1-2, with a weak D call TRBD1 (5 bases). V shed 4 bases and J shed 4 bases, with 14 bases lying between them. CDR1 is SGHRS and CDR2 is YFSETQ in the germline V gene. CDR3 length: 14 residues. The CDR3: CASSLGERGYGYTF. Written as DNA, the CDR3 is TGCGCCAGCAGCCTCGGTGAAAGGGGCTATGGCTACACCTTC.

The chain couples TRBV28 to TRBJ1-1; unclear D gene. V dropped 2 bases and J dropped 5 bases, with 12 bases sitting between them. Germline V gene lookup returns CDR1 MDHEN and CDR2 SYDVKM. This CDR3 is 14 amino acids long. For the CDR3, the DNA is TGTGCCAGCAGTTTACCAGGTAGGAGGACTGAAGCTTTCTTT. The encoded protein is CASSLPGRRTEAFF. Based on the CDR3 plus reference TRBV28 and TRBJ1-1, the full variable domain is DVKVTQSSRYLVKRTGEKVFLECVQDMDHENMFWYRQDPGLGLRLIYFSYDVKMKEKGDIPEGYSVSREKKERFSLILESASTNQTSMYLCASSLPGRRTEAFFGQGTRLTVV.

The rearrangement joins TRBV6-5 to TRBJ2-7, with 10 nucleotides matching TRBD2. V dropped 0 bases and J dropped 3; count of bases not matched to a gene: 2. The germline CDR1 and CDR2 sequences are MNHEY and SVGAGI. The CDR3 spans 15 residues. As DNA, the CDR3 is TGTGCCAGCAGTTACTCGGCTAGCGGGGGCTACGAGCAGTACTTC. It codes for CASSYSASGGYEQYF.

In DNA, the CDR3 is TGTGCCAGCAGTACAAGACAGGGGGGTAGCAACATTCAGTACTTC. This encodes CASSTRQGGSNIQYF. This chain connects TRBV2 to TRBJ2-4; TRBD1 agrees at 9 bases. The CDR3 covers 15 residues. V lost 5 bases and J lost 7; bases outside the gene matches: 9. CDR1 and CDR2 from the germline V gene are SNHLY and FYNNEI.

This clone occurred once. The CDR3 region has the DNA TGTGCCAGCAGTCGTGGGGCAGGCCTTGAAAAACTGTTTTTT. Translating it yields CASSRGAGLEKLFF. The chain carries TRBV11-2 and TRBJ1-4; a possible D gene is TRBD1 (5 bases). V was cut by 6 bases and J by 7 bases, with 15 bases left in between. Per germline, CDR1 SGHAT and CDR2 FQNNGV. This CDR3 is built from 14 residues. The full variable domain, with the rest looked up from reference TRBV11-2 and TRBJ1-4, is EAGVAQSPRYKIIEKRQSVAFWCNPISGHATLYWYQQILGQGPKLLIQFQNNGVVDDSQLPKDRFSAERLKGVDSTLKIQPAKLEDSAVYLCASSRGAGLEKLFFGSGTQLSVL.

This chain connects TRBV5-1 to TRBJ2-5; D gene uncertain. CDR1 SGHRS and CDR2 YFSETQ come from the germline V gene. V lost 4 bases and J 1 base, leaving 14 bases between the germline ends. This CDR3 region has 15 residues. The DNA for the CDR3 is TGCGCCAGCAGCCGTGGTTCAGGATTCCAAGAGACCCAGTACTTC. Amino acids: CASSRGSGFQETQYF.